This T cell receptor (beta chain) was sequenced for a study of T cells in Graves' hyperthyroidism and ophthalmopathy. The overall study: Peripheral blood sampling occurred at initial diagnosis, before any treatment. The study, taken as a whole, reports: Most thyroid clonotypes that were expanded above 0.001 also turned up in blood.

Many counts were recorded for this clonotype. Its antigen is unknown. Diagnosis of hyperthyroidism was new in patients aged 18 to 65, and its duration was under 2 months. The CDR3 has 16 residues. V was pared by 3 bases and J by 2 bases, with 6 bases of the junction left unmatched. Germline V lookup: CDR1 LGHNA, CDR2 YNFKEQ. Regions amplified from RNA transcripts were the TCR beta CDR3 regions. An initial round of RT-PCR targeting the TCR CDR3 relied on the HTBI primer set. TCRdb redid the calling of the multiplex PCR reads with MiXCR, one entry per CDR3 protein. The table has hundreds of thousands of distinct CDR3 sequences, about 15% seen once.

Source material: blood. The chain carries TRBV4-2 and TRBJ2-3; 9 bases align to TRBD2. The source is a woman younger than 45 with Graves' hyperthyroidism. The CDR3 region has the DNA TGTGCCAGCAGCCAGGTTAGGACTAGCGCCACAGATACGCAGTATTTT. This encodes CASSQVRTSATDTQYF.